This TCR beta chain was profiled in a study of blood T cell repertoires in COVID-19. Original processing notes: By means of reference gene primer amplification, nucleated cell counts were estimated. Data came from immunoSEQ multiplex PCR; TCRdb stores just in-frame clones and leaves some out. V, J and clone size are those of that table, while D and trimming were read from the DNA. The sample lists some 370,000 clones; about 90% were seen once. This CDR3 has 15 residues. Trimming shortened V by 4 bases and J by 6 bases, and 16 bases separated the two germline ends. Germline V gene sequence: CDR1 MDHEN, CDR2 SYDVKM.

The sequenced sample consisted of peripheral blood. V usage is TRBV28 and J usage is TRBJ1-5; maybe TRBD1 (5 bases). This clonotype was sampled from a man in his forties or fifties with acute or convalescent COVID-19. The CDR3 is CASSSLGGGVQPQHF. The DNA for the CDR3 is TGTGCCAGCAGTTCCTTGGGGGGAGGGGTTCAGCCCCAGCATTTT. Full variable domain (outside the CDR3, taken from reference TRBV28 and TRBJ1-5): DVKVTQSSRYLVKRTGEKVFLECVQDMDHENMFWYRQDPGLGLRLIYFSYDVKMKEKGDIPEGYSVSREKKERFSLILESASTNQTSMYLCASSSLGGGVQPQHFGDGTRLSIL.